This TCR beta chain emerged from a study of T-cell reconstitution after alpha-beta-depleted transplantation in children. Using unique molecular identifiers, the investigators prepared the TCRbeta library. TCRdb itself ran the PCR reads through MiXCR, one entry per CDR3 protein. The data contain about 610,000 distinct CDR3 sequences, roughly a tenth of them singletons. From germline, CDR1 is SGHDN and CDR2 FVKESK. Between the trimmed V and J ends, which lost 0 bases and 9 bases, there was a span of 9 bases. The CDR3 covers 13 residues. This sequence originates from a human donor who donated a stem cell graft to a child with acute myeloid leukemia. This chain uses TRBV14 with TRBJ2-1; D may be TRBD1 (6 bases). This specimen consisted of PBMCs from the stem cell graft donor, obtained from the stem cell graft. The CDR3 nucleotides are TGTGCCAGCAGCCAAGACTTAGGGGGTGAGCAGTTCTTC. It yields the protein CASSQDLGGEQFF.